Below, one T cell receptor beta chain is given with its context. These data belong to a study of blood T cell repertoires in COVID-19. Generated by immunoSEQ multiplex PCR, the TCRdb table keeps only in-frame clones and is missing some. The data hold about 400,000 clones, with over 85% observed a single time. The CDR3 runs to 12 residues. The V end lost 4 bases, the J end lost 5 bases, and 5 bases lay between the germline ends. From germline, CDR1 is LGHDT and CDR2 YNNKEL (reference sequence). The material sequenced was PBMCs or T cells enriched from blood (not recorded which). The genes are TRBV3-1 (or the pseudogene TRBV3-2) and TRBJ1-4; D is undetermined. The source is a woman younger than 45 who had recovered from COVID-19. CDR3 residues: CASSPPNEKLFF. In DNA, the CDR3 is TGTGCCAGCAGCCCCCCGAATGAAAAACTGTTTTTT.